The 8 T cell receptor beta chains reported below all come from one sample, sequenced in a study of brain T cells in children with intractable seizures (dated by TCRdb to the early 2020s). The sample's time point label is to be understood as: blood from clinic visit 5 months post-surgery; TSC patient then seizure free. Libraries came from the immunoSEQ multiplex PCR assay. TCRdb provides this immuneACCESS table in a form limited to in-frame rearrangements. Some clones are lacking; in checked studies, under half of them reflect an unresolved V gene, and why the rest are absent is not known. This sample holds 340,000 or so clones; about 93% were observed only once. The ten largest clones add up to roughly 5.7% of the sample. The sequencing used peripheral blood, collected roughly 5 months after surgery. The receptors derive from a boy in the first two years of life with tuberous sclerosis and intractable seizures.

The gene calls are TRBV28 and TRBJ2-6, with 9 bases identical to TRBD1. This CDR3 contains 15 residues. Per germline, CDR1 MDHEN and CDR2 SYDVKM. After removal of 8 bases from V and 2 bases from J, the junction contained 4 bases not matched to a gene. The CDR3 nucleotides read TGTGCCAGCTTAACAGGGGGCGCTGGGGCCAACGTCCTGACTTTC. This gives the protein CASLTGGAGANVLTF. The whole variable domain, filled in from reference TRBV28 and TRBJ2-6, reads DVKVTQSSRYLVKRTGEKVFLECVQDMDHENMFWYRQDPGLGLRLIYFSYDVKMKEKGDIPEGYSVSREKKERFSLILESASTNQTSMYLCASLTGGAGANVLTFGAGSRLTVL.

This rearrangement joins TRBV10-1 to TRBJ1-2; weak D call: TRBD1 (6 bases). Germline values: CDR1 WNHNN, CDR2 SYGVQD (reference sequence). The V end was cut by 6 bases, the J end by 4 bases, with 12 bases between. The CDR3 consists of 13 residues. CDR3 region: CASRKGGAYGYTF. For the CDR3, the DNA is TGCGCCAGCAGAAAAGGGGGAGCCTATGGCTACACCTTC.

This clone was recorded once. This chain connects TRBV20-1 to TRBJ2-7; 7 nucleotides line up with TRBD1. The germline V gene has CDR1 DFQATT and CDR2 SNEGSKA (reference sequence). The CDR3 runs to 13 residues. Unmatched junction bases numbered 8, after V lost 3 bases and J lost 6 bases. CDR3 nucleotide sequence: TGCAGTGCTAGTGGCAGGGGGAAAGGCGAGCAGTACTTC. This translates into CSASGRGKGEQYF.

The V call is TRBV19, the J call TRBJ2-1; 7 bases match TRBD1. The germline gives CDR1 LNHDA, CDR2 SQIVND (reference sequence). V was pared by 6 bases and J by 7 bases, with 9 bases of the junction left unmatched. The CDR3 contains 14 residues. CDR3 region: CASSHTPQGNEQFF. CDR3 nucleotide sequence: TGTGCCAGTAGCCACACCCCACAGGGGAATGAGCAGTTCTTC. The full variable domain, its missing parts supplied by reference TRBV19 and TRBJ2-1, is DGGITQSPKYLFRKEGQNVTLSCEQNLNHDAMYWYRQDPGQGLRLIYYSQIVNDFQKGDIAEGYSVSREKKESFPLTVTSAQKNPTAFYLCASSHTPQGNEQFFGPGTRLTVL.

The chain is built from TRBV6-5 and TRBJ2-7, with 7 nucleotides matching TRBD2. This CDR3 has 16 residues. V was pared by 4 bases and J by 5 bases, with 14 bases of the junction left unmatched. CDR1 is MNHEY and CDR2 is SVGAGI in the germline V gene. CDR3 sequence reads: CASSSGKAGVPNEQYF. CDR3 nucleotides: TGTGCCAGCAGTTCTGGTAAGGCGGGAGTTCCCAACGAGCAGTACTTC.

This clone was recorded only once. The chain employs TRBV19 and TRBJ1-2; D remains unclear. The V gene lost 5 bases and the J gene lost 4 bases, with 20 bases spanning the gap. Germline values: CDR1 LNHDA, CDR2 SQIVND (reference sequence). CDR3 length: 16 residues. The CDR3 reads CASSDFTALLPYGYTF. CDR3 in DNA: TGTGCCAGTAGTGATTTCACAGCCCTCCTGCCCTATGGCTACACCTTC.

J is TRBJ2-2 and V is TRBV13; 9 bases fit TRBD2. Looked up from germline, CDR1 is PRHDT and CDR2 is FYEKMQ (reference sequence). Trimming at V came to 0 bases and at J to 0 bases, leaving 8 bases not matched to a gene. The CDR3 is 19 amino acids. The CDR3 nucleotides read TGTGCCAGCAGCTTAGGCTGGGGAGGACTAGCGTCGAACACCGGGGAGCTGTTTTTT. It translates to CASSLGWGGLASNTGELFF.

The chain joins TRBV6-5 to TRBJ1-2, with D perhaps matching TRBD1 (6 bases). The germline CDR1 and CDR2 sequences are MNHEY and SVGAGI. The V end lost 6 bases, the J end lost 5 bases, and 19 bases lay between the germline ends. The CDR3 length is 15 residues. The CDR3 coding sequence is TGTGCCAGCAGGGCCGAGTCCTCAGGGGATTATGGCTACACCTTC. It codes for CASRAESSGDYGYTF.